This is a list of T cell receptor beta chains from one sample in a study of T-cell reconstitution after alpha-beta-depleted transplantation in children. TCRdb used MiXCR to reprocess the PCR reads, holding one entry per CDR3 protein. The sample has 700,000 to 950,000 distinct CDR3 sequences, roughly 15% seen once. Sequencing used PBMCs, mostly from graft donor cells, obtained 360 days after TCRalphabeta/CD19-depleted stem cell transplant. The receptor source for this set is a male patient under 18 who had a stem cell transplant for acute lymphoblastic leukemia, so the T cells may come from the graft donor. The CDR3 runs from the conserved cysteine through the conserved F or W. D genes are given only for firm matches. A clone size is listed for some rows: how often the clone was seen (once, few, many), or a class if it is expanded.

clone_size	d_call	v_call	j_call	cdr3_aa	cdr3_nt
.	TRBD2	TRBV18	TRBJ2-1	CASSPPILAGHNEQFF	TGTGCCAGCTCACCACCGATACTAGCGGGCCACAATGAGCAGTTCTTC
.	TRBD2	TRBV25-1	TRBJ2-1	CASSDPAGGYNEQFF	TGTGCCAGCAGTGATCCAGCGGGAGGGTACAATGAGCAGTTCTTC
few	.	TRBV19	TRBJ1-1	CASSNPAYGANEAFF	TGTGCCAGTAGTAACCCCGCCTACGGGGCGAATGAAGCTTTCTTT
.	.	TRBV6-5	TRBJ1-2	CASSYQQGPYGYTF	TGTGCCAGCAGTTACCAACAGGGCCCCTATGGCTACACCTTC
.	.	TRBV4-3	TRBJ1-1	CASSQEPVMNTEAFF	TGCGCCAGCAGCCAAGAACCCGTCATGAACACTGAAGCTTTCTTT
.	TRBD1	TRBV7-7	TRBJ1-4	CASSPPGGQGPLNEKLFF	TGTGCCAGCAGCCCCCCCGGGGGACAGGGCCCTCTTAATGAAAAACTGTTTTTT
few	.	TRBV2	TRBJ2-3	CASRGRYF	TGTGCCAGCAGGGGGCGGTATTTT
.	TRBD2	TRBV10-3	TRBJ2-7	CATLAGPSYEQYF	TGTGCCACCCTAGCGGGACCCTCGTACGAGCAGTACTTC
few	.	TRBV7-9	TRBJ1-4	CASSITSGTLREKLFF	TGTGCCAGCAGCATAACATCAGGGACGCTAAGGGAAAAACTGTTTTTT
.	TRBD2	TRBV20-1	TRBJ2-5	CSAIWTSLETQYF	TGCAGTGCTATCTGGACTAGCCTGGAGACCCAGTACTTC
.	.	TRBV25-1	TRBJ2-5	CASRPRRGSVETQYF	TGTGCCAGCAGGCCCCGTCGGGGCAGTGTGGAGACCCAGTACTTC
.	.	TRBV29-1	TRBJ1-1	CSVEPPEGGVTEAFF	TGCAGCGTTGAACCCCCGGAGGGGGGGGTCACTGAAGCTTTCTTT
few	TRBD1	TRBV9	TRBJ2-5	CASSPRTGPRETQYF	TGTGCCAGCAGCCCCCGGACAGGCCCCAGGGAGACCCAGTACTTC
many	.	TRBV20-1	TRBJ1-1	CSARRILGAEAFF	TGCAGTGCTAGGCGTATATTGGGCGCTGAAGCTTTCTTT
.	.	TRBV4-1	TRBJ1-2	CASSQVYNPNYGYTF	TGCGCCAGCAGCCAAGTTTACAATCCTAACTATGGCTACACCTTC
.	TRBD2	TRBV7-3	TRBJ2-6	CASSRTSGYSGANVLTF	TGTGCCAGCAGCCGGACTAGCGGCTACTCTGGGGCCAACGTCCTGACTTTC
many	.	TRBV12-3/TRBV12-4	TRBJ2-1	CASVLGAYNEQFF	TGTGCCAGCGTACTAGGGGCCTACAATGAGCAGTTCTTC
few	TRBD2	TRBV5-6	TRBJ2-1	CASSLDSGSTYNEQFF	TGTGCCAGCAGCTTGGATAGCGGGAGCACCTACAATGAGCAGTTCTTC
few	.	TRBV5-1	TRBJ1-2	CASSLAGTPNYGYTF	TGCGCCAGCAGCTTGGCCGGCACCCCCAACTATGGCTACACCTTC
few	.	TRBV29-1	TRBJ1-4	CSVYRGELFF	TGCAGCGTTTATAGAGGCGAACTGTTTTTT